The 10 T cell receptor beta chains presented below share a single source sample, sequenced in a study of beta chain features in type 1 diabetes. Study observations and caveats: All four CD4+ subsets from Type 1 diabetes patients carried moderately but significantly shorter TCRB CDR3s.

The antigens for these receptors are not known. Expressed TCRB transcripts got sequenced, as all isolated RNA was reverse transcribed. Here immunoSEQ multiplex PCR was the method, and the copy in TCRdb shows in-frame clones only, minus some. The top ten hold over 0.01% of the sample, which has a few hundred thousand clones, less than 30% seen once. The sample taken for sequencing was naive CD4+ T cells from blood. The receptors were sampled from a woman in her 30s with type 1 diabetes.

This sequence joins TRBV19 and TRBJ1-2; D remains ambiguous. The CDR3 runs 13 residues. The V gene lost 4 bases and the J gene lost 3 bases, with 9 bases spanning the gap. CDR1 is LNHDA and CDR2 is SQIVND in the germline V gene (reference sequence). CDR3 sequence: CASSNSLYYGYTF. The CDR3 region has the DNA TGTGCCAGTAGTAACAGCCTCTACTATGGCTACACCTTC.

This sequence joins TRBV19 and TRBJ2-7, with TRBD1 matching 8 bases. CDR1 and CDR2 from the germline V gene are LNHDA and SQIVND (reference sequence). V was clipped by 5 bases and J by 2 bases; unmatched bases: 5. This CDR3 contains 14 residues. Here the CDR3 DNA reads TGTGCCAGTAGTGTGGACAGGGCAACCTACGAGCAGTACTTC. Amino acids: CASSVDRATYEQYF. The full variable domain, in which reference TRBV19 and TRBJ2-7 provide the parts outside the CDR3, is DGGITQSPKYLFRKEGQNVTLSCEQNLNHDAMYWYRQDPGQGLRLIYYSQIVNDFQKGDIAEGYSVSREKKESFPLTVTSAQKNPTAFYLCASSVDRATYEQYFGPGTRLTVT.

This clone was found a few times. The chain links TRBV29-1 to TRBJ2-1; 14 bases are a match to TRBD2. V trimming: 6 bases; J trimming: 7 bases; junction bases outside the gene matches: 2. The V gene's germline CDR1 is SQVTM and CDR2 ANQGSEA. The CDR3 spans 13 residues. The CDR3 sequence: CSVTSGGGNEQFF. The CDR3, as DNA: TGCAGCGTGACTAGCGGGGGGGGTAATGAGCAGTTCTTC.

The chain links TRBV13 to TRBJ1-4; 7 nucleotides match TRBD1. The germline CDR1 and CDR2 sequences are PRHDT and FYEKMQ (reference sequence). Losses at the gene ends were 3 bases for V and 3 bases for J; bases not matched to a gene: 7. The CDR3 is made up of 16 amino acids. The CDR3 reads CASSFRTGAANEKLFF. The CDR3 nucleotides read TGTGCCAGCAGCTTCAGAACAGGGGCGGCTAATGAAAAACTGTTTTTT. The full variable domain, rest sourced from reference TRBV13 and TRBJ1-4, is AAGVIQSPRHLIKEKRETATLKCYPIPRHDTVYWYQQGPGQDPQFLISFYEKMQSDKGSIPDRFSAQQFSDYHSELNMSSLELGDSALYFCASSFRTGAANEKLFFGSGTQLSVL.

The chain employs TRBV18 and TRBJ2-3; TRBD1 agrees at 10 bases. The J segment lost 5 bases and the V segment lost 6 bases, leaving 8 bases of the junction unmatched. Germline values: CDR1 KGHSH, CDR2 LQKENI. The CDR3 is made up of 15 amino acids. This CDR3 reads CASSPGQGPRDTQYF. Here the CDR3 DNA reads TGTGCCAGCTCGCCGGGACAGGGGCCCCGAGATACGCAGTATTTT.

This clone was found a few times. The rearrangement uses TRBV19 and TRBJ2-1, with 8 bases matching TRBD1. Trimming at V came to 6 bases and at J to 8 bases, leaving 15 bases not matched to a gene. CDR1 is LNHDA and CDR2 is SQIVND in the germline V gene (reference sequence). CDR3 size: 16 residues. The CDR3: CASSPDRGGSLDEQFF. CDR3 DNA: TGTGCCAGTAGCCCTGACAGGGGAGGTTCGCTCGATGAGCAGTTCTTC. Drawing the rest from reference TRBV19 and TRBJ2-1, the complete variable domain is DGGITQSPKYLFRKEGQNVTLSCEQNLNHDAMYWYRQDPGQGLRLIYYSQIVNDFQKGDIAEGYSVSREKKESFPLTVTSAQKNPTAFYLCASSPDRGGSLDEQFFGPGTRLTVL.

V and J are TRBV6-5 and TRBJ2-7; D is possibly TRBD2 (5 bases). Trimming left V 7 bases short and J 2 bases short, with 12 bases between. The CDR3 contains 13 residues. Germline V gene sequence: CDR1 MNHEY, CDR2 SVGAGI. The CDR3 loop reads CASTDSVTYEQYF. The CDR3, as DNA: TGTGCCAGCACCGATAGCGTTACCTACGAGCAGTACTTC.

In this sample, this clone turned up a few times. This rearrangement joins TRBV30 to TRBJ2-5; D is perhaps TRBD1 (6 bases). This CDR3 comprises 13 residues. V lost 8 bases and J 2 bases, leaving 15 bases between the germline ends. Germline V gene lookup returns CDR1 GTSNPN and CDR2 SVGIG (reference sequence). The CDR3 DNA follows: TGTGCCACCTCGGACGGGACACAAGAGACCCAGTACTTC. Its translation is CATSDGTQETQYF. Full variable domain (rest looked up from reference TRBV30 and TRBJ2-5): SQTIHQWPATLVQPVGSPLSLECTVEGTSNPNLYWYRQAAGRGLQLLFYSVGIGQISSEVPQNLSASRPQDRQFILSSKKLLLSDSGFYLCATSDGTQETQYFGPGTRLLVL.

The rearrangement uses TRBV4-1 and TRBJ2-1, with 8 nucleotides matching TRBD2. V lost 4 bases, J lost 5 bases, and 4 bases stayed unmatched. This CDR3 contains 14 residues. The germline V gene has CDR1 MGHRA and CDR2 YSYEKL. CDR3 nucleotides: TGCGCCAGCAGCCCCGGACTAGCCGACAATGAGCAGTTCTTC. It encodes CASSPGLADNEQFF.

This sequence joins TRBV30 and TRBJ1-1, with D unresolved. Looked up from germline, CDR1 is GTSNPN and CDR2 is SVGIG (reference sequence). V shed 2 bases and J shed 4 bases, with 8 bases lying between them. The CDR3 has 12 amino acids. The CDR3 protein is CAWSSTVTEAFF. The CDR3 DNA reads TGTGCCTGGAGTTCCACGGTCACTGAAGCTTTCTTT.